One sample yielded the 11 T cell receptor beta chains listed below, sequenced in a study of molecular identifiers for immune sequencing clone quantification (dated by TCRdb to 2017 to 2018). The library was prepared using PCR. Instrument on record: NextSeq 500. TCRdb trimmed the raw reads at Q25, called clones with MiXCR and kept productive beta chains. Rows with a matching CDR3 protein are joined into one entry that keeps the most common DNA and genes. The sample table lists 80,000 to 100,000 distinct CDR3 sequences, less than 25% of them with a count of one. The ten largest make up about 0.94% of the sample. Specimen: naive CD8+ T cells from blood, with Jurkat cell RNA spiked in. The cell subset or site label, as the study defines it: FACS-sorted CD8+CD4-CCR7+CD45RA+ naive T cells. These receptors came from a human donor in good health. Some libraries in this study had Jurkat cell RNA spiked in.

The chain employs TRBV6-5 and TRBJ1-5, with 9 bases matching TRBD1. The V gene end was trimmed by 6 bases and the J gene end by 2 bases; junction bases not matched to a gene: 11. CDR3 length: 17 residues. CDR1 and CDR2 (germline): MNHEY, SVGAGI. This CDR3 reads CASSGLTGGVGNQPQHF. The CDR3 region has the DNA TGTGCCAGCAGCGGGTTGACAGGGGGTGTTGGCAATCAGCCCCAGCATTTT.

J is TRBJ2-7 and V is TRBV4-3; 9 positions agree with TRBD1. V was pared by 0 bases and J by 1 base, with 1 base of the junction left unmatched. This CDR3 has 15 residues. Germline V gene data show CDR1 as LGHNA and CDR2 as YSLEER. The CDR3 DNA reads TGCGCCAGCAGCCAAGATGACAGGGGGTCCTACGAGCAGTACTTC. Translation: CASSQDDRGSYEQYF.

This clonotype was seen ten or more times. The CDR3 DNA reads TGTGCCATCAGTGAGGCTACCGAGGGGAGGGAGCAGTACTTC. Its translation: CAISEATEGREQYF. The chain carries TRBV10-3 and TRBJ2-7, with a weak D call TRBD2 (6 bases). Looked up from germline, CDR1 is ENHRY and CDR2 is SYGVKD. Trimming cost V 2 bases and J 7 bases, with 15 bases left between them. CDR3 length equals 14 residues.

The V and J genes are TRBV9 and TRBJ2-7; possibly TRBD2 for D (6 bases). CDR3 length: 15 amino acids. V lost 0 bases and J lost 3, with 13 bases in between. CDR1 and CDR2 from the germline V gene are SGDLS and YYNGEE. This chain's CDR3 is CASSVGRGSFYEQYF. In DNA, the CDR3 is TGTGCCAGCAGCGTAGGGAGGGGCTCCTTCTACGAGCAGTACTTC.

To note about this clonotype: One base away lies a much larger clone, so this may be a sequencing read error. The V and J genes are TRBV4-1 and TRBJ2-1; D is possibly TRBD1 (5 bases). The CDR3 is 16 amino acids. V lost 4 bases to trimming and J lost 0 bases, with 13 bases between them. In germline, CDR1 is MGHRA, CDR2 YSYEKL. CDR3 amino acids: CASSLSTVSSYNEQFF. The CDR3 DNA sequence: TGCGCCAGCAGCCTATCGACAGTCAGCTCCTACAATGAGCAGTTCTTC.

This clonotype was counted ten times or more. The V and J genes are TRBV10-3 and TRBJ2-6; 8 positions agree with TRBD1. V was clipped by 2 bases and J by 7 bases; unmatched bases: 13. The CDR3 runs to 18 residues. The germline gives CDR1 ENHRY, CDR2 SYGVKD. The CDR3 here is CAISEVTGAISGANVLTF. CDR3 in DNA: TGTGCCATCAGTGAGGTGACAGGGGCTATCTCCGGAGCCAACGTCCTGACTTTC.

This clonotype was detected many times. CDR3 DNA: TGTGCCAGCACAGGAGGGACAGGGTTACAGCCCCAGCATTTT. It specifies CASTGGTGLQPQHF. The chain is built from TRBV28 and TRBJ1-5; 9 positions agree with TRBD1. Germline values: CDR1 MDHEN, CDR2 SYDVKM. The CDR3 totals 14 residues. The ends lost 7 bases at V and 7 bases at J; junction bases unmatched: 8.

Comments on this clonotype: Possible read error: a much larger clone is one base away. The rearrangement joins TRBV6-7 to TRBJ1-5; 10 bases are shared with TRBD1. TRBV6-7 is an ORF, with its function uncertain. The CDR3 is 17 amino acids. The junction had 8 bases not matched to a gene; V was cut back by 5 bases and J by 1 base. CDR3 DNA: TGTGCCAGCAGTGGGGGACAGGGGAATTGCAGCAATCAGCCCCAGCATTTT. Translated, it gives CASSGGQGNCSNQPQHF.

As concerns this clonotype: This may arise from a read error, as a much more abundant clone is one base away. V gene TRBV4-1 combines with J gene TRBJ2-6, with 8 positions matching TRBD1. The CDR3 is 15 amino acids. Germline V lookup: CDR1 MGHRA, CDR2 YSYEKL. This CDR3 reads CASSPQGAGADVLTF. CDR3 nucleotides: TGCGCCAGCAGCCCCCAGGGGGCTGGGGCCGACGTCCTGACTTTC.

This clonotype was seen many times. The rearrangement links TRBV7-2 to TRBJ2-5; D is unresolved. Trimming took off 6 bases at V and 0 bases at J, with 8 bases between the two ends. The CDR3 length is 13 residues. Germline values: CDR1 SGHTA, CDR2 FQGNSA. The CDR3 reads CASRGGYQETQYF. The CDR3 bases are TGTGCCAGCAGAGGCGGATACCAAGAGACCCAGTACTTC.

As regards this clonotype: A much bigger clone sits one base away, suggesting this may be a read error. The chain carries TRBV12-3 or TRBV12-4 and TRBJ2-5; D might be TRBD2 (6 bases). The CDR3 consists of 14 residues. DNA of the CDR3: TGTGCCAGCAGTTTATCTGGGCGGGGAGAGGCCCAGTACTTC. It specifies CASSLSGRGEAQYF.